This TCR beta chain was recovered during a study of HIV-infected children after antiretroviral therapy interruption (dated by TCRdb to the late 2010s). For context, the study as a whole: The study included eight children, four on planned treatment interruption and four on continuous treatment, and all eight had a CD4+ count above 500 and a viral load below 50 copies/ml. For the interruption arm, samples were taken at week 0, at week 12, at the end of interruption (week 24 or 48), and roughly 3 years after the study ended. Recorded exposure to EBV and CMV was present in most of the participating children. Continuous-treatment samples were analyzed from corresponding weeks 0, 48 and 150. Median age was 9.5 years in the interruption group and 7 to 8 years in the continuous treatment group. Alongside measurements of thymic output, TCR repertoires of children on planned treatment interruption were compared with TCR repertoires of children on continuous antiretroviral treatment. Here is what the overall study found, with its caveats: Minor non-naive CD45RA+ populations, such as EMRA or stem memory cells, might be present among the sorted CD45RA+ naive cells. For naive CD4+ repertoires of PTI patients, CDR3 sharing between time points dropped once interruption began, while many sequences were shared between the end of interruption and 3 years later. The small number of patients is a limitation, and caution is needed when interpreting the data. The naive CD4+ Gini coefficient rose by the end of treatment interruption, suggesting clonal expansion, and returned to baseline by 3 years.

Taken with the paper, the label for treatment or condition translates to: PENTA 11 planned treatment interruption arm or continuous ART arm. Participants were children from the United Kingdom aged 2 to 15 years who had received at least three-drug ART for at least 24 weeks. Cryopreserved PBMCs with at least 5 million viable cells were required; several candidate patients were excluded for low viable PBMC yield. Using a FACSAria III cell sorter, naive CD4+ CD45RA+ CD45RO- T cells were FACS-sorted out of thawed PBMCs. After sorting, the cells were fixed and RNA was extracted first with the RNeasy FFPE kit and then with the RNeasy Micro kit. From cysteine to phenylalanine, the CDR3 is 12 amino acids long. The kept DNA is CDR3 alone, 36 bases in frame from the first base. V was cut back by 4 bases and J by 2 bases, leaving a gap of 4 bases between them. This clonotype came up many times. No cognate antigen has been identified for it. Base qualities are not at hand, and no much larger clone is one base apart.

The library was made by 3' RACE. TCR libraries were constructed from RNA with a 3' RACE protocol that used unique molecular identifiers to correct for PCR amplification bias. As many as 12 amplicon libraries were pooled and then sequenced on an Illumina MiSeq using v2 2x250 paired-end chemistry. Turning to the authors' computational methods: Reads were processed with Decombinator to assign V and J genes and CDR3, with barcode-based error and PCR bias correction. Repertoires were subsampled to equal depth before Gini coefficient calculation using the R ineq package. Three approaches were used to assess CDR3 similarity: GLIPH, Hamming distance and a shared triplet metric. Through fastp at Q25 and MiXCR, TCRdb rebuilt clones from the public reads, retaining in-frame beta chains. A single entry per CDR3 protein holds the most common genes and DNA from its merged rows. The V and J calls and clone size are TCRdb's, not the authors'. This sample has more than 40,000 distinct CDR3 sequences in its table, and around 4.7% of those were observed once. About 0.71% of the sample belongs to the ten largest clones.

Material: CD45RA+ CD4+ T cells from PBMCs, pooled from several time points, obtained from a donor given antiretroviral therapy, either interrupted or continuous. This specimen's cell subset or site label, per the study, means: naive CD4+ CD45RA+ CD45RO- T cells. The receptor's source is a pool of human donors with HIV. The rearrangement joined TRBV12-3 or TRBV12-4 to TRBJ2-3; too little of a D gene remains to name it. CDR3 loop: CASSWATDTQYF. The DNA sequence follows: TGTGCCAGCAGTTGGGCCACAGATACGCAGTATTTT.